This is a list of T cell receptor beta chains from one sample in a study of blood T cell repertoires in COVID-19. Only in-frame clones appear in the TCRdb table, and some are missing; sequencing was by immunoSEQ multiplex PCR. The sample carries about 320,000 clones, around 89% recorded once. Sequenced: peripheral blood. These receptor sequences come from a man aged 18 to 30 who had recovered from COVID-19. CDR3s include the opening cysteine and the closing phenylalanine or tryptophan. A D gene is named only where the DNA matches it firmly. Rows give clone size only sometimes, using once, few, many, or a class for an expanded clone.

NA	NA	17	TRBV27	TRBJ1-2	TGTGCCAGCAGTTTGGAGGGCAGGGTCCAACCCAGAGGGGGCTACACCTTC	CASSLEGRVQPRGGYTF
TRBD1	once	16	TRBV10-1	TRBJ2-7	TGCGCCAGCAACAAGACGACAGGGACGGCCGAGTACGAGCAGTACTTC	CASNKTTGTAEYEQYF
TRBD2	NA	15	TRBV15	TRBJ2-7	TGTGCCACCAGCACCGCAGGACTAGACGGGTACGAGCAGTACTTC	CATSTAGLDGYEQYF
NA	NA	17	TRBV6-1	TRBJ1-1	TGTGCCAGCAGTGAACATCTCCAGGGGATACCGAACACTGAAGCTTTCTTT	CASSEHLQGIPNTEAFF
TRBD2	many	14	TRBV6-4	TRBJ2-3	TGTGCCAGCAGTGAGGGACTAGCCACAGATACGCAGTATTTT	CASSEGLATDTQYF
TRBD1	NA	14	TRBV27	TRBJ2-1	TGTGCCAGCAGTCCGGGACAGATCGTCAATGAGCAGTTCTTC	CASSPGQIVNEQFF
NA	NA	18	TRBV7-6	TRBJ1-4	TGTGCCAGCAGCCCCTCTTGGAGGGCCGCTGCAACTAATGAAAAACTGTTTTTT	CASSPSWRAAATNEKLFF
NA	NA	16	TRBV6-5	TRBJ1-3	TGTGCCAGCAGTTACTCAAGCTTAATCTCTGGAAACACCATATATTTT	CASSYSSLISGNTIYF
TRBD2	NA	16	TRBV18	TRBJ2-5	TGTGCCAGCTCCCACGGGAGGGGCGCGGGACAAGAGACCCAGTACTTC	CASSHGRGAGQETQYF
NA	NA	17	TRBV18	TRBJ2-7	TGTGCCAGCTCACCACAGGTGGGGGGGACAGGTTCCTACGAGCAGTACTTC	CASSPQVGGTGSYEQYF
TRBD1	NA	18	TRBV5-1	TRBJ2-7	TGCGCCAGCAGCTTGGGAACCCCAGGGGGCGCTAGCTCCTACGAGCAGTACTTC	CASSLGTPGGASSYEQYF
TRBD1	few	17	TRBV13	TRBJ1-1	TGTGCCAGCAGCCCAGGGGGTGGGTCCCTGGTGAACACTGAAGCTTTCTTT	CASSPGGGSLVNTEAFF
NA	NA	13	TRBV30	TRBJ1-4	TGTGCCTGGAGTGAGGGGACTAATGAAAAACTGTTTTTT	CAWSEGTNEKLFF
TRBD1	NA	18	TRBV10-3	TRBJ2-2	TGTCACTCCCGCCTGGGGGGACCGGGACAGGGGAACACCGGGGAGCTGTTTTTT	CHSRLGGPGQGNTGELFF
NA	NA	12	TRBV27	TRBJ2-3	TGTGCCAGCAGACTCGGGGGAGATACGCAGTATTTT	CASRLGGDTQYF
NA	NA	14	TRBV18	TRBJ1-1	TGTGCCAGCTCACCACAACAGGGAACAGGTGAAGCTTTCTTT	CASSPQQGTGEAFF
TRBD2	NA	15	TRBV30	TRBJ2-1	TGTGCCTGGAGTGTACAACTAGCGGGAGGCAATGAGCAGTTCTTC	CAWSVQLAGGNEQFF
NA	NA	13	TRBV4-3	TRBJ1-4	TGCGCCAGCAGCCCGATTGGCAGACAGGAACTGTTTTTT	CASSPIGRQELFF
NA	once	15	TRBV19	TRBJ2-2	TGTGCCAGTAGTATAGACCTATGGTTGGCCGGGGAGCTGTTTTTT	CASSIDLWLAGELFF
NA	NA	13	TRBV15	TRBJ1-5	TGTGCCACCCGAGGGTTCAGCAATCAGCCCCAGCATTTT	CATRGFSNQPQHF
NA	few	13	TRBV6-5	TRBJ1-1	TGTGCCAGCAGTTACTCGTCGGGATATGAAGCTTTCTTT	CASSYSSGYEAFF
TRBD2	few	15	TRBV6-5	TRBJ2-1	TGTGCCAGCAGTTACAGGGGACTAGCGGGAGGTGAGCAGTTCTTC	CASSYRGLAGGEQFF
NA	NA	14	TRBV2	TRBJ1-4	TGTGCCAGCAGCGTCCGGGGAGGGAATGAAAAACTGTTTTTT	CASSVRGGNEKLFF
TRBD1	few	15	TRBV27	TRBJ1-2	TGTGCCAGCAGGTTTGCGGGTGGACAGGCTGCCGGCTACACCTTC	CASRFAGGQAAGYTF
TRBD1	NA	13	TRBV7-9	TRBJ1-5	TGTGCCAGCAGCTATACAGGGGATCAGCCCCAGCATTTT	CASSYTGDQPQHF
NA	NA	13	TRBV11-2	TRBJ2-7	TGTGCCAGCAGCTTGTTTGGGGCGGGGGAGCAGTACTTC	CASSLFGAGEQYF
TRBD2	NA	15	TRBV7-9	TRBJ2-2	TGTGCCAGCAGGAACGGGAGGTTGAACACCGGGGAGCTGTTTTTT	CASRNGRLNTGELFF
NA	NA	13	TRBV18	TRBJ1-2	TGTGCCAGCTCACCAAGGGGTGAAGGGGGCTACACCTTC	CASSPRGEGGYTF
TRBD1	NA	14	TRBV12-5	TRBJ1-2	TGTGCTAGTGGGGGACAGCCCGTGGACTATGGCTACACCTTC	CASGGQPVDYGYTF
NA	NA	17	TRBV5-6	TRBJ2-4	TGTGCCAGCAGCTTAGACACCGGGACATCAGCCAAAAACATTCAGTACTTC	CASSLDTGTSAKNIQYF
TRBD1	NA	14	TRBV6-5	TRBJ2-3	TGTGCCAGCGGGCTGGGACAGGGTCGGGATACGCAGTATTTT	CASGLGQGRDTQYF
NA	NA	15	TRBV5-6	TRBJ2-1	TGTGCCAGCAGCTTGGCCGGGACTGAATACAATGAGCAGTTCTTC	CASSLAGTEYNEQFF
NA	NA	15	TRBV5-5	TRBJ2-5	TGTGCCAGCCAAGGCAGCGAGACGTGGTTCGAGACCCAGTACTTC	CASQGSETWFETQYF
NA	once	16	TRBV27	TRBJ1-6	TGTGCCAGCAGTCAAAGACGGGGAGACTATAATTCACCCCTCCACTTT	CASSQRRGDYNSPLHF
TRBD1	NA	16	TRBV9	TRBJ1-4	TGTGCCAGCAGCGTAGCTGGGACAGGGGGCAGCGAAAAACTGTTTTTT	CASSVAGTGGSEKLFF
NA	NA	13	TRBV30	TRBJ1-5	TGTGCCTGGAGTGGACAGGATGGTCAGCCCCAGCATTTT	CAWSGQDGQPQHF
TRBD1	NA	14	TRBV5-1	TRBJ2-5	TGCGCCAGCAGCACTCGGACAGGGGGGGAGACCCAGTACTTC	CASSTRTGGETQYF
TRBD1	NA	16	TRBV27	TRBJ1-1	TGTGCCAGCAGTTTATGGGGGACAGGGGAGAACACTGAAGCTTTCTTT	CASSLWGTGENTEAFF
TRBD1	NA	11	TRBV4-3	TRBJ1-5	TGCGCCAGGACAGGGGGCCAGCCCCAGCATTTT	CARTGGQPQHF
NA	NA	15	TRBV27	TRBJ1-5	TGTGCCAGCAGTGATCGGCAGGGTAGCAATCAGCCCCAGCATTTT	CASSDRQGSNQPQHF
TRBD2	NA	13	TRBV4-3	TRBJ2-3	TGCGCCAGCAGCTCTAGCGGGGTGGGTACGCAGTATTTT	CASSSSGVGTQYF
TRBD2	NA	17	TRBV27	TRBJ2-2	TGTGCCAGCAGTTTATCGTGGCGGGAGAGGGGCACCGGGGAGCTGTTTTTT	CASSLSWRERGTGELFF
TRBD1	NA	12	TRBV2	TRBJ1-1	TGTGCCAGCAGTGGGGACAGGGGGGCCGCTTTCTTT	CASSGDRGAAFF
NA	NA	17	TRBV11-2	TRBJ1-3	TGTGCCAGCAGCCTGGAGGGTTGGGCAGTAAGTGGAAACACCATATATTTT	CASSLEGWAVSGNTIYF
TRBD1	NA	15	TRBV7-9	TRBJ1-4	TGTGCCAGCAGCTTATGGACAGGTATTACTGAAAAACTGTTTTTT	CASSLWTGITEKLFF
TRBD2	NA	14	TRBV2	TRBJ2-1	TGTGCCAGCAGCGCTAGCGGGAGGGCCTATGAGCAGTTCTTC	CASSASGRAYEQFF
NA	NA	12	TRBV7-2	TRBJ1-1	TGTGCCAGCAGCTTACAGGGGTATGAAGCTTTCTTT	CASSLQGYEAFF
TRBD2	NA	15	TRBV9	TRBJ2-1	TGTGCCAGCAGCGTCGTAGCGGGAACCTACAATGAGCAGTTCTTC	CASSVVAGTYNEQFF
NA	NA	14	TRBV2	TRBJ1-2	TGTGCCAGCAACGATCCGGAGGGTGGCTATGGCTACACCTTC	CASNDPEGGYGYTF
NA	NA	12	TRBV5-1	TRBJ2-3	TGCGCCAGCAGTCGGTACACAGATACGCAGTATTTT	CASSRYTDTQYF
NA	few	15	TRBV3-1/TRBV3-2	TRBJ2-7	TGTGCCAGCAGCCAAGATCTTCCGAGCTCCTACGAGCAGTACTTC	CASSQDLPSSYEQYF
NA	once	14	TRBV5-4	TRBJ1-3	TGTGCCAGCAGCTTCTGGGGAGCTGGAAACACCATATATTTT	CASSFWGAGNTIYF
NA	NA	14	TRBV6-6	TRBJ2-7	TGTGCCACCAACCCAGGGGCGCGAAGGCACGAGCAGTACTTC	CATNPGARRHEQYF
TRBD1	NA	15	TRBV27	TRBJ1-2	TGTGCCAGCAGTTTAGGGTCGGGACAGATCTATGGCTACACCTTC	CASSLGSGQIYGYTF
TRBD1	NA	14	TRBV19	TRBJ2-7	TGTGCCAGTAGTATACCGGGACAGACCTACGAGCAGTACTTC	CASSIPGQTYEQYF